This T cell receptor beta chain was identified during a study of blood T cell repertoires in COVID-19. Assay used: immunoSEQ multiplex PCR; TCRdb lists only in-frame clones, some missing. The data contain approximately 340,000 clones, roughly 90% of them singletons. The clonotype comes from a man aged 25-45 years with COVID-19, enrolled during active disease. Sample: peripheral blood.

The CDR3 spells CASSLSGRAETQYF. CDR3 bases: TGTGCCAGCAGCTTAAGCGGGAGGGCAGAGACCCAGTACTTC. V is TRBV7-3 and J is TRBJ2-5, with 9 bases lining up with TRBD2. The trim removed 1 base at V and 4 bases at J, leaving 1 base unmatched. Germline V lookup: CDR1 SGHTA, CDR2 FQGTGA. The CDR3 has 14 amino acids.